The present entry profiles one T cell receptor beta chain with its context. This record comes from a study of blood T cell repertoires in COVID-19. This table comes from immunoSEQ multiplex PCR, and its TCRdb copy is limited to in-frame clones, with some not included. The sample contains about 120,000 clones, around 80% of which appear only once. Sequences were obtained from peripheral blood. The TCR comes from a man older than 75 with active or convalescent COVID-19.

The chain's CDR3 is CASSPGGQYGYTF. CDR3 nucleotides: TGTGCCAGCTCACCGGGGGGACAGTATGGCTACACCTTC. The V gene is TRBV18, the J gene TRBJ1-2; 7 positions agree with TRBD1. V dropped 3 bases and J dropped 5; count of bases not matched to a gene: 3. Per the germline V gene, CDR1 is KGHSH and CDR2 is LQKENI. The CDR3 is made up of 13 amino acids.